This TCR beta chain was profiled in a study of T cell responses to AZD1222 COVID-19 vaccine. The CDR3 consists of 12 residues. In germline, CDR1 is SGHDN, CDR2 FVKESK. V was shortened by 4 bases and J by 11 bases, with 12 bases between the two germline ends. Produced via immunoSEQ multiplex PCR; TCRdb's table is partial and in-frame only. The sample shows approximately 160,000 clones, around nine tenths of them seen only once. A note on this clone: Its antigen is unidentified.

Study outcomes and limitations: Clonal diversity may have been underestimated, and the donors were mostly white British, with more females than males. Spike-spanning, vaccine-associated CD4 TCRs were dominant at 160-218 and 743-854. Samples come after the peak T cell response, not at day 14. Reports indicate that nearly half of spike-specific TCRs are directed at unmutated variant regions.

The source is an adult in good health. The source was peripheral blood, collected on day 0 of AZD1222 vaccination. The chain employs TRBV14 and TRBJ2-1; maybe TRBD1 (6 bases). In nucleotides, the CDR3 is TGTGCCAGCAGCCTCAACAGGGTTAAGCAGTTCTTC. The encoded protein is CASSLNRVKQFF. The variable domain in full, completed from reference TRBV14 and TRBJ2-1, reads EAGVTQFPSHSVIEKGQTVTLRCDPISGHDNLYWYRRVMGKEIKFLLHFVKESKQDESGMPNNRFLAERTGGTYSTLKVQPAELEDSGVYFCASSLNRVKQFFGPGTRLTVL.